This T cell receptor (beta chain) comes out of a study of T cells in Graves' hyperthyroidism and ophthalmopathy. Study-level background: At initial diagnosis, before any treatment had begun, peripheral blood was obtained.

Study results and limitations: Most thyroid clonotypes that were expanded above 0.001 also turned up in blood.

The CDR3 regions of TCR beta were amplified from RNA transcripts. Researchers ran a first-round RT-PCR on the TCR CDR3 using the HTBI primer set. TCRdb called the multiplex PCR reads again in MiXCR, with one record for every CDR3 protein. This table has about 250,000 distinct CDR3 sequences, 20% to 25% appearing once. This clonotype was observed a handful of times. Its antigen is not known. The material sequenced was blood. This clonotype was obtained from a man aged 30 to 45 with Graves' ophthalmopathy.

The CDR3 DNA follows: TGCAGCGTTGGTGGGACACAAGAATCCTACGAGCAGTACTTC. It codes for CSVGGTQESYEQYF. The chain has TRBV29-1 and TRBJ2-7; maybe TRBD1 (6 bases). V lost 4 bases to trimming and J lost 1 base, with 14 bases between them. The CDR3 is made up of 14 amino acids. CDR1 and CDR2 (germline): SQVTM, ANQGSEA.